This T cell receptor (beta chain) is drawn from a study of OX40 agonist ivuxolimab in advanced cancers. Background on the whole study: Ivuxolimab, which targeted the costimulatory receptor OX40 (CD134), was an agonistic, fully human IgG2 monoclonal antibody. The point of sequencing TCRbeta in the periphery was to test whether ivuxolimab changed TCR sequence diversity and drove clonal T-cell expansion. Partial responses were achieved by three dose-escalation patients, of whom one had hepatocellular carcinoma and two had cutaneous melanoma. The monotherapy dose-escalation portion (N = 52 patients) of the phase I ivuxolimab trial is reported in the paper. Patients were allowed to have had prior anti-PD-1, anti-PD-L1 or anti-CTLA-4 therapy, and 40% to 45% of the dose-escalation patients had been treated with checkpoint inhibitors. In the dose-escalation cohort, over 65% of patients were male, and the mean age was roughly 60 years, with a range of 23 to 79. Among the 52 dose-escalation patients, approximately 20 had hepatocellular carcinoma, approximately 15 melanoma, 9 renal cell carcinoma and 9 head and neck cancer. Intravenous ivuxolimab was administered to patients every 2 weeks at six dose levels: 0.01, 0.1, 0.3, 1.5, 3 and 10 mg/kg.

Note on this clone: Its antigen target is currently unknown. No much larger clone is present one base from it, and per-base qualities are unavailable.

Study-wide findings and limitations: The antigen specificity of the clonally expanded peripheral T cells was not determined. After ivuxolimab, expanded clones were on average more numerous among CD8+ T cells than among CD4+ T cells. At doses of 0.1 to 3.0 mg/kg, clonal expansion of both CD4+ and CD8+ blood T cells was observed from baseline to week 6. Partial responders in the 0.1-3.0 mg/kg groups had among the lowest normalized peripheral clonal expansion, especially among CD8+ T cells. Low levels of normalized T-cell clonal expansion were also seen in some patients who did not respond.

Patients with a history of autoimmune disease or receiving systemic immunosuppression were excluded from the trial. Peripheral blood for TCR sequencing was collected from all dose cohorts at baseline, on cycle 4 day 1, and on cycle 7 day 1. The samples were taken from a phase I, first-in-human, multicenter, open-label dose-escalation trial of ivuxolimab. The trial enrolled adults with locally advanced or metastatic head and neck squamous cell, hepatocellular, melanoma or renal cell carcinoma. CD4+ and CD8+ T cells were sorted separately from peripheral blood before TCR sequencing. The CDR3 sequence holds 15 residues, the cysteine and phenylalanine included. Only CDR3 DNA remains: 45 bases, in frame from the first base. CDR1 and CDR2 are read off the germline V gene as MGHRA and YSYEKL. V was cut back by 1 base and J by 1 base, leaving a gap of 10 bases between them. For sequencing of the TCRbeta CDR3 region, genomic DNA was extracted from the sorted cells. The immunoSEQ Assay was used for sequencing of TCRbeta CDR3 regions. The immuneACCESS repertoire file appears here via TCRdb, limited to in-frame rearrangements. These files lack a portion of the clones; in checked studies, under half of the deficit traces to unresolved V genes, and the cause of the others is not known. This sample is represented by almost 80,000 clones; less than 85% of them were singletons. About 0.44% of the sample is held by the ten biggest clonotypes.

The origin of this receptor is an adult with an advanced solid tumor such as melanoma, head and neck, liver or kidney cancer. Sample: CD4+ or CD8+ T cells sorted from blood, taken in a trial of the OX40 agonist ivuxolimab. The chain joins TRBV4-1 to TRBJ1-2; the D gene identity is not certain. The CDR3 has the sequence CASSQAQTNNYGYTF. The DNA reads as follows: TGCGCCAGCAGCCAAGCACAGACAAATAACTATGGCTACACCTTC.